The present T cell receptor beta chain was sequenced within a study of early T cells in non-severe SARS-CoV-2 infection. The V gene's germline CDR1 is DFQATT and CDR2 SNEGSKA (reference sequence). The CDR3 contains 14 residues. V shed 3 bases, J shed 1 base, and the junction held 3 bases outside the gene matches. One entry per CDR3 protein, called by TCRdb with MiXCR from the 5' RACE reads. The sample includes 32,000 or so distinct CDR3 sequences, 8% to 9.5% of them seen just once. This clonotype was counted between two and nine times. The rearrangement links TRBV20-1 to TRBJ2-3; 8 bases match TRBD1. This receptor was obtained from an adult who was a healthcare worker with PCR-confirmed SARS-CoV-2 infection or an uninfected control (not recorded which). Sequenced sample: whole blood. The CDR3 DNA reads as TGCAGTGCTAGTCAGGGGGCAGGCACAGATACGCAGTATTTT. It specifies CSASQGAGTDTQYF.